The 24 T cell receptor beta chains reported below all come from one sample, sequenced in a study of regulatory T cells in long-lasting Graves disease. Construction of TCR beta libraries relied on iRepertoire HTBI primers and on Arm-PCR targeting CDR3 regions. TCRdb redid the calling of the multiplex PCR reads with MiXCR, one entry per CDR3 protein. The table has roughly 490,000 distinct CDR3 sequences, approximately 22% seen once. Time point described: persistent/refractory GD, antithyroid drugs over 5 years with positive TRAb. Scientists built the TCR library using RNA that was extracted from PBMCs. The sequences come from peripheral blood mononuclear cells (PBMCs), collected when the disease was refractory, from a patient treated with antithyroid drugs. The receptors come from a female donor with Graves disease.

This clonotype has a count of ten or more. The gene calls are TRBV7-2 and TRBJ1-2; 7 nucleotides agree with TRBD1. The junction had 8 bases not matched to a gene; V was cut back by 6 bases and J by 4 bases. The CDR3 is 14 amino acids. The germline CDR1 and CDR2 sequences are SGHTA and FQGNSA. CDR3 sequence (DNA): TGTGCCAGCAGATCCTACCGGGACAGCTATGGCTACACCTTC. It specifies CASRSYRDSYGYTF.

As to this clonotype: Germline is not matched at one junction end, which may reflect a read error. The J gene is TRBJ1-3, the V gene TRBV2; D gene unclear. The germline CDR1 and CDR2 sequences are SNHLY and FYNNEI. The CDR3 spans 16 residues. CDR3: CASRPTGPFSGNTVYF. The CDR3 DNA reads TGTGCCAGCAGGCCTACCGGGCCCTTCTCTGGAAACACCGTATATTTT. Together with reference TRBV2 and TRBJ1-3, the CDR3 gives the full variable domain: EPEVTQTPSHQVTQMGQEVILRCVPISNHLYFYWYRQILGQKVEFLVSFYNNEISEKSEIFDDQFSVERPDGSNFTLKIRSTKLEDSAMYFCASRPTGPFSGNTVYFGEGSWLTVV.

This chain links TRBV5-6 with TRBJ2-5, with D tentatively TRBD1 (6 bases). Trimming shortened V by 0 bases and J by 0 bases, and 15 bases separated the two germline ends. The germline V gene has CDR1 SGHDT and CDR2 YYEEEE. The CDR3 has 17 residues. This CDR3 is CASSLGVGARYQETQYF. CDR3 nucleotides: TGTGCCAGCAGCTTGGGGGTGGGGGCGCGGTACCAAGAGACCCAGTACTTC.

Note on this clonotype: A single base is all that separates this from a far larger clone, so a read error is likely. The CDR3 DNA follows: TGTGCCAACAGCCTTTCACAAGTGGGACAGAGGAATGGCTACACCTTC. It specifies CANSLSQVGQRNGYTF. The V gene is TRBV2, the J gene TRBJ1-2; 7 bases fit TRBD1. CDR3 length equals 16 residues. With V trimmed by 10 bases and J by 6 bases, 20 bases remained unmatched. Germline CDR1 reads SNHLY; CDR2 reads FYNNEI.

The J gene is TRBJ1-5, the V gene TRBV10-3, with D perhaps matching TRBD1 (6 bases). This CDR3 region has 14 residues. Per germline, CDR1 ENHRY and CDR2 SYGVKD. The V gene lost 0 bases and the J gene lost 8 bases, with 11 bases spanning the gap. DNA for the CDR3: TGTGCCATCAGTGAGTCGGACAGTGGGAAGCCCCAGCATTTT. Amino acid sequence: CAISESDSGKPQHF.

This clonotype showed up many times. The V and J genes are TRBV2 and TRBJ2-4; D gene uncertain. CDR3 size: 14 residues. The ends were cut back, 0 bases at V and 6 bases at J, with 9 bases in the middle. Germline V gene data show CDR1 as SNHLY and CDR2 as FYNNEI. The CDR3 spells CASSEAGFRNIQYF. The CDR3 coding sequence is TGTGCCAGCAGTGAAGCAGGGTTTAGAAACATTCAGTACTTC.

This clonotype was counted a few times. The chain combines TRBV18 with TRBJ1-1; D is perhaps TRBD1 (5 bases). The CDR3 has 14 residues. The germline V and J ends were trimmed by 8 bases and 3 bases, with 16 bases remaining between them. Germline V lookup: CDR1 KGHSH, CDR2 LQKENI. The chain's CDR3 is CASLDTQLDTEAFF. The CDR3 nucleotides are TGTGCCAGCCTGGACACCCAACTGGACACTGAAGCTTTCTTT.

This clonotype was seen ten or more times. The gene calls are TRBV28 and TRBJ2-4; 11 nucleotides line up with TRBD2. The ends lost 9 bases at V and 3 bases at J; junction bases unmatched: 4. The germline CDR1 and CDR2 sequences are MDHEN and SYDVKM. The CDR3 spans 14 residues. DNA for the CDR3: TGTGCCAGTTTAGCGGGAGGGGTCAAAAACATTCAGTACTTC. Encoded protein: CASLAGGVKNIQYF.

The chain recombines TRBV9 with TRBJ2-3; D is unclear. The CDR3 sequence is 14 residues long. CDR1 and CDR2 from the germline V gene are SGDLS and YYNGEE. The V and J ends lost 3 bases and 1 base respectively, with 9 bases between them. The DNA of the CDR3 is TGTGCCAGCAGCGGAAGCCCTCGCACAGATACGCAGTATTTT. This translates into CASSGSPRTDTQYF.

The V gene is TRBV11-3, the J gene TRBJ2-3; 8 bases are shared with TRBD2. This CDR3 spans 15 amino acids. V trimming: 2 bases; J trimming: 4 bases; junction bases outside the gene matches: 5. Germline-derived CDR1 and CDR2 are SGHNT and YENEEA. CDR3 bases: TGTGCCAGCAGCTTAACGGCAGCGGGGGCAGATACGCAGTATTTT. As protein: CASSLTAAGADTQYF.

DNA of the CDR3: TGTGCCAGCAGTTTAGGGACAGGGGGTAGCTTTGGCTACACCTTC. Amino acids: CASSLGTGGSFGYTF. The chain is built from TRBV12-3 or TRBV12-4 and TRBJ1-2; 10 nucleotides agree with TRBD1. The CDR3 runs to 15 residues. V lost 1 base, J lost 7 bases, and 6 bases stayed unmatched.

The CDR3 loop reads CASSLRGEQFF. CDR3 sequence (DNA): TGCGCCAGCAGCTTGCGGGGTGAGCAGTTCTTC. V usage is TRBV5-1 and J usage is TRBJ2-1; D is perhaps TRBD2 (5 bases). CDR3 length: 11 residues. Trimming removed 1 base at V and 9 bases at J, with 5 bases between. The germline V gene has CDR1 SGHRS and CDR2 YFSETQ.

This clonotype was recorded at least ten times. The chain carries TRBV11-3 and TRBJ2-5; the D gene is possibly TRBD2 (5 bases). Trimming took 7 bases from V and 4 from J, leaving 10 bases between them. The CDR3 is 12 residues long. The germline V gene encodes CDR1 SGHNT and CDR2 YENEEA. CDR3 amino acids: CASTAASETQYF. In DNA, the CDR3 is TGTGCCAGCACAGCGGCATCAGAGACCCAGTACTTC.

The chain employs TRBV19 and TRBJ2-5; no clear D. The CDR3 runs 13 residues. Per germline, CDR1 LNHDA and CDR2 SQIVND (reference sequence). V lost 6 bases and J 0 bases, leaving 8 bases between the germline ends. The CDR3 spells CASSNSNQETQYF. The CDR3 DNA sequence: TGTGCCAGTAGCAACAGTAACCAAGAGACCCAGTACTTC.

This clonotype was counted only a few times. This chain joins TRBV7-2 and TRBJ2-2, with D uncertain. V was clipped by 1 base and J by 6 bases, with 12 bases between them. The CDR3 is 15 amino acids. Looked up from germline, CDR1 is SGHTA and CDR2 is FQGNSA. CDR3 region: CASSLVRGWAGELFF. In nucleotides, the CDR3 is TGTGCCAGCAGCTTAGTCAGAGGTTGGGCCGGGGAGCTGTTTTTT.

With respect to this clonotype: A read error may explain this, as a much larger clone is one base away. This chain connects TRBV7-2 to TRBJ2-5; 7 bases agree with TRBD2. The CDR3 is made up of 17 amino acids. V shed 2 bases, J shed 2 bases, and the junction held 11 bases outside the gene matches. Per germline, CDR1 SGHTA and CDR2 FQGNSA. CDR3 coding DNA: TGTGCCAGCAGCTTACTCTTAGAGGGAGGGCGGCAAGAGACCCAGTACTTC. Amino acids: CASSLLLEGGRQETQYF.

This clonotype was found a few times. V is TRBV19 and J is TRBJ2-6; possibly TRBD1 or TRBD2 for D (5 bases each). This CDR3 has 18 amino acids. The ends were cut back, 3 bases at V and 2 bases at J, with 17 bases in the middle. CDR1 is LNHDA, CDR2 SQIVND, per germline (reference sequence). CDR3 loop: CASSIGASFDAGANVLTF. The CDR3 nucleotides are TGTGCCAGTAGTATCGGGGCCAGCTTCGACGCTGGGGCCAACGTCCTGACTTTC.

This clonotype is a singleton in its sample. A single base separates this from a much larger clone, so it may be a read error. The chain uses TRBV6-2 or TRBV6-3 and TRBJ1-1; the D gene is possibly TRBD1 (5 bases). Per the germline V gene, CDR1 is MNHEY and CDR2 is SVGEGT. V lost 11 bases to trimming and J lost 3 bases, with 19 bases between them. CDR3 size: 14 residues. CDR3 in DNA: TGTGCCTGCGGAGGGTTGGGGCTGGACACTGAAGCTTTCTTT. Encoded protein: CACGGLGLDTEAFF.

The J gene is TRBJ1-1, the V gene TRBV3-1; a weak D match, TRBD1 (5 bases). V lost 3 bases and J 8 bases, leaving 13 bases between the germline ends. This CDR3 has 13 amino acids. The V gene's germline CDR1 is LGHDT and CDR2 YNNKEL (reference sequence). DNA of the CDR3: TGTGCCAGCAGCCAGGGGGGACTGCCGGAAGCTTTCTTT. It translates to CASSQGGLPEAFF.

V usage is TRBV5-1 and J usage is TRBJ2-3, with 12 positions matching TRBD2. The CDR3 sequence is 17 residues long. Germline CDR1 is SGHRS and CDR2 is YFSETQ. J was trimmed by 1 base and V by 1 base; bases with no gene match: 4. CDR3 residues: CASSLTASGGGTDTQYF. In nucleotides, the CDR3 is TGCGCCAGCAGCTTGACGGCTAGCGGGGGGGGCACAGATACGCAGTATTTT.

Ten or more counts support this clonotype. The chain links TRBV28 to TRBJ2-7, with no clear D. Germline CDR1 reads MDHEN; CDR2 reads SYDVKM. Trimming shortened V by 2 bases and J by 0 bases, and 17 bases separated the two germline ends. CDR3 length: 17 amino acids. This CDR3 is CASSLVLPTFSSYEQYF. The CDR3, as DNA: TGTGCCAGCAGTTTAGTATTGCCGACATTTAGCTCCTACGAGCAGTACTTC.

The table lists this clonotype with many counts. This chain connects TRBV18 to TRBJ1-2; D is uncertain. Deletions cut 2 bases from V and 7 bases from J, with 8 bases between. This CDR3 is built from 12 residues. Per germline, CDR1 KGHSH and CDR2 LQKENI. The chain's CDR3 is CASSPLVGGYTF. CDR3 bases: TGTGCCAGCTCACCATTGGTAGGTGGCTACACCTTC. The full variable domain, rest sourced from reference TRBV18 and TRBJ1-2, is NAGVMQNPRHLVRRRGQEARLRCSPMKGHSHVYWYRQLPEEGLKFMVYLQKENIIDESGMPKERFSAEFPKEGPSILRIQQVVRGDSAAYFCASSPLVGGYTFGSGTRLTVV.

Concerning this clonotype itself: The junction differs from germline at one of its ends, possibly a read error. The rearrangement joins TRBV18 to TRBJ1-1; perhaps TRBD1 as D (6 bases). Germline V gene lookup returns CDR1 KGHSH and CDR2 LQKENI. The CDR3 loop spans 11 amino acids. The CDR3 protein is CAGSGDWEAFF. The CDR3 bases are TGTGCCGGCTCAGGGGACTGGGAAGCTTTCTTT.

The genes are TRBV6-2 or TRBV6-3 and TRBJ2-7, with TRBD2 matching over 11 bases. Germline CDR1 reads MNHEY; CDR2 reads SVGEGT. Unmatched junction bases numbered 6, after V lost 8 bases and J lost 0 bases. This CDR3 is 15 amino acids long. The CDR3 coding sequence is TGTGCCAGCGACTACACTAGCGGGGGCTCCTACGAGCAGTACTTC. Its translation: CASDYTSGGSYEQYF.